Presented here are 18 T cell receptor beta chains from one specimen sequenced in a study of blood T cell dynamics during melanoma immunotherapy. The time point is: pre-treatment baseline. Sequencing was performed with immunoSEQ multiplex PCR; in TCRdb, only in-frame clones are kept and a portion is missing. The repertoire holds fewer than 11,000 clones, with 88% as singletons. Sample: blood, taken from a patient treated with checkpoint blockade. These receptors were collected from a human donor with melanoma.

This chain links TRBV5-8 with TRBJ2-5, with 8 bases aligning to TRBD2. V shed 7 bases, J shed 5 bases, and the junction held 10 bases outside the gene matches. Germline V lookup: CDR1 SGHTS, CDR2 YDEGEE. The CDR3 length is 14 residues. This CDR3 is CASGPGLGFETQYF. The DNA for the CDR3 is TGTGCCAGCGGCCCGGGACTAGGGTTTGAGACCCAGTACTTC.

J is TRBJ1-5 and V is TRBV2; D gene ambiguous. CDR1 and CDR2 from the germline V gene are SNHLY and FYNNEI. CDR3 length: 13 residues. The V end was cut by 3 bases, the J end by 4 bases, with 7 bases between. CDR3 DNA: TGTGCCAGCAGTGACCACAGTAATCAGCCCCAGCATTTT. Encoded protein: CASSDHSNQPQHF.

CDR3 DNA: TGTGCCACCAGCAGAGCCGCAGGGACTGAGACCCAGTACTTC. Translation: CATSRAAGTETQYF. The chain employs TRBV15 and TRBJ2-5; D is possibly TRBD2 (6 bases). The germline CDR1 and CDR2 sequences are LNHNV and YYDKDF (reference sequence). CDR3 size: 14 residues. Between the trimmed V and J ends, which lost 1 base and 5 bases, there was a span of 11 bases.

The chain joins TRBV5-1 to TRBJ2-3, with unresolved D. The CDR3 runs 12 residues. The ends were cut back, 4 bases at V and 5 bases at J, with 8 bases in the middle. Germline V gives CDR1 SGHRS, CDR2 YFSETQ. In nucleotides, the CDR3 is TGCGCCAGCAGCCTGAACCAAGATACGCAGTATTTT. It translates to CASSLNQDTQYF.

The rearrangement joins TRBV30 to TRBJ2-7; 9 positions agree with TRBD1. Germline V gives CDR1 GTSNPN, CDR2 SVGIG (reference sequence). The ends lost 5 bases at V and 5 bases at J; junction bases unmatched: 7. The CDR3 extends over 13 amino acids. CDR3 coding DNA: TGTGCCTGGGCCGGGACAGGGAAGAACGAGCAGTACTTC. This translates into CAWAGTGKNEQYF.

In DNA, the CDR3 is TGCGCCAGCAGCTCCCCACTAGGTCCGATTTTTACAGATACGCAGTATTTT. It specifies CASSSPLGPIFTDTQYF. The J gene is TRBJ2-3, the V gene TRBV5-1, with a tentative D call TRBD2 (5 bases). The CDR3 spans 17 residues. The ends were cut back, 3 bases at V and 3 bases at J, with 20 bases in the middle. Germline CDR1 and CDR2: SGHRS and YFSETQ.

The genes are TRBV18 and TRBJ2-7, with 7 bases that match TRBD1. Germline V gene lookup returns CDR1 KGHSH and CDR2 LQKENI. The junction had 6 bases not matched to a gene; V was cut back by 3 bases and J by 7 bases. CDR3 size: 13 residues. Here the CDR3 reads CASSPTGLREQYF. The DNA for the CDR3 is TGTGCCAGCTCACCGACAGGGTTGAGAGAGCAGTACTTC.

The rearrangement uses TRBV6-1 and TRBJ2-7; D not resolved. CDR1 is MNHNS, CDR2 SASEGT, per germline. Trimming removed 7 bases from V and 0 bases from J, with 10 bases in between. This CDR3 contains 13 residues. The CDR3 loop reads CASTGRGSYEQYF. The CDR3 DNA follows: TGTGCCAGCACCGGGCGAGGCTCCTACGAGCAGTACTTC.

This CDR3 reads CASSVDTNTGELFF. DNA for the CDR3: TGCGCCAGCAGCGTGGACACAAACACCGGGGAGCTGTTTTTT. The chain has TRBV5-1 and TRBJ2-2; the D gene is possibly TRBD1 (5 bases). V was clipped by 4 bases and J by 2 bases, with 9 bases between them. Germline CDR1 SGHRS, CDR2 YFSETQ. This CDR3 comprises 14 residues.

V is TRBV6-1 and J is TRBJ2-7, with D maybe TRBD2 (5 bases). This CDR3 spans 15 amino acids. Germline CDR1 reads MNHNS; CDR2 reads SASEGT. V lost 4 bases and J 5 bases, leaving 18 bases between the germline ends. CDR3 sequence reads: CASSAGGPGPHEQYV. The DNA of the CDR3 is TGTGCCAGCAGTGCCGGCGGGCCGGGCCCCCACGAGCAGTACGTC.

In this sample, this clone is medium-sized. The rearrangement links TRBV2 to TRBJ2-1, with 11 positions matching TRBD1. The V gene end was trimmed by 6 bases and the J gene end by 8 bases; junction bases not matched to a gene: 6. Per germline, CDR1 SNHLY and CDR2 FYNNEI. The CDR3 length is 14 residues. The CDR3 DNA sequence: TGTGCCAGCAGGGGACAGGGGGGATTGGATGAGCAGTTCTTC. Residues: CASRGQGGLDEQFF.

In nucleotides, the CDR3 is TGTGCCAGCAGTGAAGCCGAGGAATGGGGGGGCCATCAGCCCCAGCATTTT. Amino acids: CASSEAEEWGGHQPQHF. The chain joins TRBV6-1 to TRBJ1-5; the D gene is possibly TRBD1 (6 bases). The germline V and J ends were trimmed by 0 bases and 5 bases, with 17 bases remaining between them. CDR1 and CDR2 from the germline V gene are MNHNS and SASEGT. The CDR3 sequence is 17 residues long.

The V and J genes are TRBV10-1 and TRBJ1-6; TRBD1 aligns across 7 bases. V gave up 10 bases and J gave up 7 bases; unmatched junction bases: 4. Germline V gene data show CDR1 as WNHNN and CDR2 as SYGVQD (reference sequence). The CDR3 length is 12 residues. The CDR3 sequence: CATSTGNSPLHF. DNA for the CDR3: TGCGCCACTTCGACAGGGAATTCACCCCTCCACTTT.

The J gene is TRBJ2-1, the V gene TRBV5-4; D tentatively reads TRBD1 or TRBD2 (5 bases each). Trimming left V 4 bases short and J 6 bases short, with 17 bases between. The CDR3 has 15 amino acids. CDR1 is SGHNT and CDR2 is YYREEE in the germline V gene (reference sequence). This CDR3 is CASSRGERVANEQFF. The CDR3 nucleotides read TGTGCCAGCAGCAGGGGAGAAAGGGTGGCCAATGAGCAGTTCTTC. The whole variable domain, filled in from reference TRBV5-4 and TRBJ2-1, reads ETGVTQSPTHLIKTRGQQVTLRCSSQSGHNTVSWYQQALGQGPQFIFQYYREEENGRGNFPPRFSGLQFPNYSSELNVNALELDDSALYLCASSRGERVANEQFFGPGTRLTVL.

The chain carries TRBV5-1 and TRBJ1-3; 7 bases align to TRBD1. This CDR3 has 13 residues. The germline V gene encodes CDR1 SGHRS and CDR2 YFSETQ. V trimming: 7 bases; J trimming: 0 bases; junction bases outside the gene matches: 1. The CDR3 loop is CASRDSSGNTIYF. The CDR3 region has the DNA TGCGCCAGCCGGGACAGCTCTGGAAACACCATATATTTT.

CDR3 amino acids: CASTTEGAIQPQHF. CDR3 DNA sequence: TGTGCCAGCACTACAGAGGGGGCTATTCAGCCCCAGCATTTT. The V gene is TRBV6-1, the J gene TRBJ1-5; 7 bases fit TRBD1. This CDR3 region has 14 residues. With V trimmed by 7 bases and J by 6 bases, 9 bases remained unmatched. CDR1 is MNHNS and CDR2 is SASEGT in the germline V gene.

V and J are TRBV5-4 and TRBJ1-2, with D perhaps TRBD1 (6 bases). CDR1 is SGHNT and CDR2 is YYREEE in the germline V gene (reference sequence). Trimming took 4 bases from V and 3 from J, leaving 22 bases between them. CDR3 length equals 17 residues. The CDR3 bases are TGTGCCAGCAGCGGCATAGGGGGAAAGGGGCCCGACTATGGCTACACCTTC. Its protein is CASSGIGGKGPDYGYTF.

The chain carries TRBV5-5 and TRBJ1-3; 7 bases are a match to TRBD1. The CDR3 length is 15 residues. Germline V gives CDR1 SGHKS, CDR2 YYEKEE (reference sequence). With 3 bases clipped from V and 2 bases from J, the junction kept 5 bases outside the gene matches. The CDR3 here is CASSSPDRAGNTIYF. CDR3 in DNA: TGTGCCAGCAGCTCGCCCGACAGGGCTGGAAACACCATATATTTT.